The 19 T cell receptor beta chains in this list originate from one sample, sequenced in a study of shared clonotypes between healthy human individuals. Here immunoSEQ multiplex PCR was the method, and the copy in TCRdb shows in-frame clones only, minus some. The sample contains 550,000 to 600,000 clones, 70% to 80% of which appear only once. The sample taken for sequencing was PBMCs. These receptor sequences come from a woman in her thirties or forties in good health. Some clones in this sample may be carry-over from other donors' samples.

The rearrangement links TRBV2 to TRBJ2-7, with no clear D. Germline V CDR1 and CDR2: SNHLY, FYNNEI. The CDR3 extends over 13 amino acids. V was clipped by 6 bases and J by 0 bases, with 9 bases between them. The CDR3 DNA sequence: TGTGCCAGCAGCAAAAAGCCCTCCTACGAGCAGTACTTC. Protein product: CASSKKPSYEQYF.

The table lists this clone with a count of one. The DNA of the CDR3 is TGCGCCAGCCGGGAGTCGGGGGGCACAGATACGCAGTATTTT. It specifies CASRESGGTDTQYF. The chain couples TRBV5-1 to TRBJ2-3; weak D call: TRBD2 (6 bases). The V gene lost 7 bases and the J gene lost 1 base, with 13 bases spanning the gap. This CDR3 has 14 residues. Germline assignment: CDR1 SGHRS and CDR2 YFSETQ.

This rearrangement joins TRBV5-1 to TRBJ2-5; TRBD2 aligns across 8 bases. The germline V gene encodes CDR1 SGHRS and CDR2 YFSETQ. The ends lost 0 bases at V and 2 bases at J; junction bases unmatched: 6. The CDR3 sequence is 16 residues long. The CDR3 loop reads CASSLGRLAPQETQYF. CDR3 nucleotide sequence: TGCGCCAGCAGCTTGGGGCGACTAGCGCCTCAAGAGACCCAGTACTTC.

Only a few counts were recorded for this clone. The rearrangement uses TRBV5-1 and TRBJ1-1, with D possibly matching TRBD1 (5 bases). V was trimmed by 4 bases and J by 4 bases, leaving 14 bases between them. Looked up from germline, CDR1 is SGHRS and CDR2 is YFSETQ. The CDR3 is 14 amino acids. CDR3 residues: CASSLSRDFTEAFF. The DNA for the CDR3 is TGCGCCAGCAGCCTTAGTCGGGACTTCACTGAAGCTTTCTTT.

This CDR3 is CASSLRQEDQPQHF. CDR3 DNA: TGTGCCAGCAGTTTACGGCAGGAGGATCAGCCCCAGCATTTT. The chain recombines TRBV27 with TRBJ1-5; no firm D call. Trimming cost V 2 bases and J 5 bases, with 10 bases left between them. Germline V gene lookup returns CDR1 MNHEY and CDR2 SMNVEV (reference sequence). CDR3 length: 14 residues.

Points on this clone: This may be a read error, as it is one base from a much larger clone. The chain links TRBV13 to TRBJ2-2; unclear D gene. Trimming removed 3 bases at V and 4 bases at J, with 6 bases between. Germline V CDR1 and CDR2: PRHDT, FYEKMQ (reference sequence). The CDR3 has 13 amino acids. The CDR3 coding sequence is TGTGCCAGCAGCTTTGGTATCACCGGGGAGCTGTTTTTT. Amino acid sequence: CASSFGITGELFF.

CDR3 in DNA: TGCGCCAGCAGCTTGGTTCCAGGCAAGAGGACCCAGTACTTC. The encoded protein is CASSLVPGKRTQYF. The chain carries TRBV5-1 and TRBJ2-5; no clear D gene. Trimming cost V 0 bases and J 7 bases, with 13 bases left between them. This CDR3 has 14 amino acids. Germline V gene data show CDR1 as SGHRS and CDR2 as YFSETQ.

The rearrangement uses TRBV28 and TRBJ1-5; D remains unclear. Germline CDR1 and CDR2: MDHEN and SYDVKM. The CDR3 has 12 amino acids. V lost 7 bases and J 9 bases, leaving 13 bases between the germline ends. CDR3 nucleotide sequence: TGTGCCAGCAATGGTGGCGGGCGGCCCCAGCATTTT. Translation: CASNGGGRPQHF.

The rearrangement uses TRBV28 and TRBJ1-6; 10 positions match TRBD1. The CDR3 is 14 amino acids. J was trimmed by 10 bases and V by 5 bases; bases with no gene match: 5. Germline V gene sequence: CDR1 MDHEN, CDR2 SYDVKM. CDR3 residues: CASSRQGARSPLHF. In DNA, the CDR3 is TGTGCCAGCAGTCGACAGGGGGCACGGTCACCCCTCCACTTT.

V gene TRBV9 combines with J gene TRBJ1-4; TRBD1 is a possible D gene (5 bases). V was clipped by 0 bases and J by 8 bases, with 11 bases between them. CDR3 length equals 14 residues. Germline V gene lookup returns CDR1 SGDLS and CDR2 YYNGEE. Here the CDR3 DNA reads TGTGCCAGCAGCGTAGACCGGGGGAAGGAAAAACTGTTTTTT. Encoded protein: CASSVDRGKEKLFF.

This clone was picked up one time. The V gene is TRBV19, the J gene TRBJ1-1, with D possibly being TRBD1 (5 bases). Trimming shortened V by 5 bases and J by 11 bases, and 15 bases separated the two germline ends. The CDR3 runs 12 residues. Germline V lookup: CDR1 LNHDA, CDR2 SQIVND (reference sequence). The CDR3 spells CASSPSRGRAFF. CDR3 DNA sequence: TGTGCCAGTAGTCCCTCAAGGGGCAGGGCTTTCTTT.

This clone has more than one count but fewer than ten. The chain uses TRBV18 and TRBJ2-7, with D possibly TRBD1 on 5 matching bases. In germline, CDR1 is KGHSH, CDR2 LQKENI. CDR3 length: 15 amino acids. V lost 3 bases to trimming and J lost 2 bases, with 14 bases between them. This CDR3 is CASSPSQGQTYEQYF. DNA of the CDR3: TGTGCCAGCTCACCGTCTCAGGGTCAGACCTACGAGCAGTACTTC.

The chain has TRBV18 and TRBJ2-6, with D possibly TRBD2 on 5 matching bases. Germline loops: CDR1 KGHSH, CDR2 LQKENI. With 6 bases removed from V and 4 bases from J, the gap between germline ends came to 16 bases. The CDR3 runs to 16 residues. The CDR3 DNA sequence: TGTGCCAGCTCGCGCGAGCGAGGGTACGGGGCCAACGTCCTGACTTTC. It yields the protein CASSRERGYGANVLTF.

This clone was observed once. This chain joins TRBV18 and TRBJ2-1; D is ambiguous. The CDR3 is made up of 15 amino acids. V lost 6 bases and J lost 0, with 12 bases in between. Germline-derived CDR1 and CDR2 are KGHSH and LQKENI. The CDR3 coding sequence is TGTGCCAGCTCCTCTATACTTAGCTCCTACAATGAGCAGTTCTTC. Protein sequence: CASSSILSSYNEQFF.

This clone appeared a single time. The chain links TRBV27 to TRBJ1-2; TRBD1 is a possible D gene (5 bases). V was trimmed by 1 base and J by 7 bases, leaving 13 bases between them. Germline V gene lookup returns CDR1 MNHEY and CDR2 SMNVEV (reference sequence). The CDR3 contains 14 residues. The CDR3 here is CASSLWSGSSGYTF. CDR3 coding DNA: TGTGCCAGCAGTTTATGGTCAGGGTCTTCTGGCTACACCTTC.

CDR3 region: CASSSGTGGDHFYGYTF. Here the CDR3 DNA reads TGTGCCAGCAGCTCCGGGACAGGGGGCGACCATTTCTATGGCTACACCTTC. The chain employs TRBV5-4 and TRBJ1-2; 12 nucleotides match TRBD1. With V trimmed by 3 bases and J by 4 bases, 10 bases remained unmatched. Germline-derived CDR1 and CDR2 are SGHNT and YYREEE (reference sequence). The CDR3 has 17 residues.

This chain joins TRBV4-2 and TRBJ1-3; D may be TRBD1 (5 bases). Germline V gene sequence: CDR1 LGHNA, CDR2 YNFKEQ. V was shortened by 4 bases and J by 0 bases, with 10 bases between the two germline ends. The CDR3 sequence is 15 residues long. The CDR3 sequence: CASSLGGDSGNTIYF. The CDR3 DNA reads TGTGCCAGCAGCCTTGGGGGGGACTCTGGAAACACCATATATTTT.

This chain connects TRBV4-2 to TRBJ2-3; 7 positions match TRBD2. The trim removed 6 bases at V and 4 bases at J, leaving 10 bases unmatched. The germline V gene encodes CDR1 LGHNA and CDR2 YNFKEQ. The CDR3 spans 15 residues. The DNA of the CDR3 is TGTGCCAGCAGAAGGGGCGGGAGATCGGCAGATACGCAGTATTTT. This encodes CASRRGGRSADTQYF.

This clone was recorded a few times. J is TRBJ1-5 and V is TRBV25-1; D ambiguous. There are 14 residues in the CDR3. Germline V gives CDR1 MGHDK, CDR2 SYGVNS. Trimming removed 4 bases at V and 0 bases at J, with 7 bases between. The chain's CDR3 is CASSARGSNQPQHF. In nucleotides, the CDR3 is TGTGCCAGCAGTGCTCGAGGTAGCAATCAGCCCCAGCATTTT.